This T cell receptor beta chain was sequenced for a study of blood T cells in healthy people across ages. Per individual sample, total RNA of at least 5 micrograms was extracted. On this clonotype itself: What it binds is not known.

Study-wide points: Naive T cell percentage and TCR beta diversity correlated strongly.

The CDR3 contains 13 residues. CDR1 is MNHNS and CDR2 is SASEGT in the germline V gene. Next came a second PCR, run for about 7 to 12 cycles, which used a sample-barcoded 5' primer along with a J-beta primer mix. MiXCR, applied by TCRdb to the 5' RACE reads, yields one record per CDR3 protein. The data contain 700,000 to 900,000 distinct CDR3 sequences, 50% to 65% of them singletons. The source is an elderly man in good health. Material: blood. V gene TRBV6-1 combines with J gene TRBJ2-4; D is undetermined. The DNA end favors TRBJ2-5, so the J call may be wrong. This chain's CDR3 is CASRSGEVETQYF. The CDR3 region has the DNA TGTGCCAGCAGGAGTGGCGAGGTGGAGACCCAGTACTTC.